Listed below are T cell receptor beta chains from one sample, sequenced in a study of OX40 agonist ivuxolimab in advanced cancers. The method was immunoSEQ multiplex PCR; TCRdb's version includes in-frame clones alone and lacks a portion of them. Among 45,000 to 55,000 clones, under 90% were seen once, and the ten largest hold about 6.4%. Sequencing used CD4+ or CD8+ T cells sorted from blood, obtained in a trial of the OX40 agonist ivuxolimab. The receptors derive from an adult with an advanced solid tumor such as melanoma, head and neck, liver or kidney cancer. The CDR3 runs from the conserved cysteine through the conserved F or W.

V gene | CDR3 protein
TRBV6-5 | CASSYSRGGGDTQYF
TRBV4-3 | CASSQDLSFSGRRSEQFF
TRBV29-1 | CSVVGLVVRTQYF
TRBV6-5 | CASSSLQGVNTEAFF
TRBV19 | CASSIGSGAPYEQYF
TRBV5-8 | CASSSGLAGVQDTQYF
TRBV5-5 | CASSLGQTNTEAFF
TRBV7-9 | CASSLVVTGYPGELFF
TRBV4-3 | CASSHRQGEAFF
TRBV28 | CASSLWAAWGLQGAGRYGYTF
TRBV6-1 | CASSEVDGQLTQYF
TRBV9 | CASSVEGPSEQYF
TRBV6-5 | CASSGDSLGDGYTF
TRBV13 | CASQTGGQETQYF
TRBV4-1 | CASSQGNQETQYF
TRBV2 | CASSGGATDTQYF
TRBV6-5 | CASSYRQLSFEAFF
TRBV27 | CASSQDTGATGELFF
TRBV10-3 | CASSYSGGWSPLHF
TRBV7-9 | CASSPFLAGGQETQYF
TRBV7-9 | CASSFQTGAYNEQFF
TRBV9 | CASSERTSEYNEQFF
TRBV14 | CASSQVVGAGSPLHF
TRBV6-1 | CAGLKNTGELFF
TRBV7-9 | CASSFTSGGSYNEQFF
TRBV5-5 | CASSLTGGKAFF
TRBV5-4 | CASSSDRDYGNTIYF
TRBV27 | CASSLQSGLVNEQFF